This TCR beta chain is drawn from a study of long-term antiretroviral therapy in people with HIV. In the study overall: Initial samples were collected about a decade before the 2015 immediate-ART recommendation.

The germline CDR1 and CDR2 sequences are SGHRS and YFSETQ. The germline V and J ends were trimmed by 4 bases and 0 bases, with 19 bases remaining between them. The CDR3 contains 17 residues. Comments on this clone: Its antigen is unknown.

Study-level results: Pre-ART expanded TRB clones stayed dominant throughout, though often decreasing after ART.

Every one of the donors gave at least one pre-ART PBMC sample and at least two post-ART PBMC samples. Run at survey level, the immunoSEQ assay was version v3.0. Sequencing aimed to cover roughly 40,000-50,000 T-cell genomes per sample. Libraries were prepared by immunoSEQ multiplex PCR; TCRdb keeps only in-frame clonotypes and omits some of them. The sample holds around 30,000 clones, over 90% seen once. The specimen comprised unsorted PBMCs, sampled 6.5 years after starting antiretroviral therapy. The V and J genes are TRBV5-1 and TRBJ2-5; D is unresolved. This sequence was found in a woman aged 40 to 50 with HIV. This CDR3 is CASSPSPGHWNQETQYF. As DNA, the CDR3 is TGCGCCAGCAGCCCCTCACCAGGCCACTGGAACCAAGAGACCCAGTACTTC.